This passage covers 9 T cell receptor beta chains from one sample sequenced in a study of T cell changes during pregnancy in multiple sclerosis. Profiling relied on immunoSEQ multiplex PCR, and the TCRdb table lists in-frame clones only, not all of them. The sample comprises about 100,000 clones, approximately 94% of which are singletons, and approximately 1.2% rests with the top ten. The sequencing here drew on peripheral blood, taken in the second trimester of pregnancy. Every receptor here comes from a female donor with multiple sclerosis, enrolled in a pregnancy study.

The chain recombines TRBV27 with TRBJ2-7; TRBD2 matches 7 bases. The germline gives CDR1 MNHEY, CDR2 SMNVEV (reference sequence). V shed 2 bases and J 5 bases; nucleotides not matched to a gene: 6. The CDR3 spans 14 residues. CDR3 protein: CASSLSPRGDEQYF. The CDR3 DNA sequence: TGTGCCAGCAGTTTAAGCCCTCGGGGGGACGAGCAGTACTTC.

The rearrangement uses TRBV19 and TRBJ2-1; tentatively, D is TRBD1 (5 bases). Trimming stripped 3 bases from V and 0 bases from J, with 12 bases between. Per the germline V gene, CDR1 is LNHDA and CDR2 is SQIVND (reference sequence). This CDR3 has 16 residues. The CDR3 DNA is TGTGCCAGTAGTATCGGTTGGGGCCGCTCCTACAATGAGCAGTTCTTC. It specifies CASSIGWGRSYNEQFF.

This chain uses TRBV6-1 with TRBJ1-2; D uncertain. The germline V gene has CDR1 MNHNS and CDR2 SASEGT. The CDR3 length is 15 residues. Trimming took off 6 bases at V and 3 bases at J, with 17 bases between the two ends. CDR3 DNA: TGTGCCAGCAGACGGCGGGAGGAGTTGGACTATGGCTACACCTTC. Translated, it gives CASRRREELDYGYTF.

The chain uses TRBV5-5 and TRBJ2-2, with unresolved D. V shed 5 bases and J shed 1 base, with 6 bases lying between them. CDR1 and CDR2 from the germline V gene are SGHKS and YYEKEE (reference sequence). The CDR3 is made up of 13 amino acids. The CDR3 DNA follows: TGTGCCAGCAGTTGGCAGAACACCGGGGAGCTGTTTTTT. Translated, it gives CASSWQNTGELFF.

The V call is TRBV10-3, the J call TRBJ2-1, with 9 bases matching TRBD2. With 4 bases clipped from V and 6 bases from J, the junction kept 7 bases outside the gene matches. Germline lookup yields CDR1 ENHRY and CDR2 SYGVKD. CDR3 length equals 15 residues. CDR3 DNA sequence: TGTGCCATCAGTGCAGCTAGCGGGGCCTTCAATGAGCAGTTCTTC. The encoded protein is CAISAASGAFNEQFF.

The chain couples TRBV7-6 to TRBJ1-2; D unresolved. The germline gives CDR1 SGHVS, CDR2 FNYEAQ. The CDR3 is 16 amino acids. V lost 5 bases, J lost 2 bases, and 18 bases lay in between. CDR3: CASSPNIGVPNYGYTF. The CDR3 nucleotides read TGTGCCAGCAGCCCAAACATAGGAGTCCCGAACTATGGCTACACCTTC.

Only one count was recorded for this clone. This chain's CDR3 is CASWPGEVAGELFF. In DNA form, the CDR3 reads TGCGCCAGCTGGCCGGGGGAAGTGGCCGGGGAGCTGTTTTTT. The rearrangement uses TRBV5-1 and TRBJ2-2; D possibly corresponds to TRBD2 (6 bases). The CDR3 is made up of 14 amino acids. Trimming cost V 7 bases and J 6 bases, with 16 bases left between them. Looked up from germline, CDR1 is SGHRS and CDR2 is YFSETQ.

This sequence joins TRBV18 and TRBJ1-5; maybe TRBD1 (5 bases). Per the germline V gene, CDR1 is KGHSH and CDR2 is LQKENI. V gave up 2 bases and J gave up 0 bases, with 8 bases separating them. The length of the CDR3 is 15 residues. The CDR3 sequence: CASSPRGSSNQPQHF. The CDR3 region has the DNA TGTGCCAGCTCACCAAGGGGCAGTAGCAATCAGCCCCAGCATTTT. The whole variable domain, remainder taken from reference TRBV18 and TRBJ1-5, is NAGVMQNPRHLVRRRGQEARLRCSPMKGHSHVYWYRQLPEEGLKFMVYLQKENIIDESGMPKERFSAEFPKEGPSILRIQQVVRGDSAAYFCASSPRGSSNQPQHFGDGTRLSIL.

Here the CDR3 reads CASSEGGLAGHGRYF. As DNA, the CDR3 is TGTGCCAGCAGTGAAGGGGGACTAGCGGGACACGGTCGGTACTTC. The chain combines TRBV6-1 with TRBJ2-7; 13 bases agree with TRBD2. CDR3 length equals 15 residues. From germline, CDR1 is MNHNS and CDR2 SASEGT. Trimming removed 1 base from V and 12 bases from J; junction bases left unmatched: 9.